Shown below are 11 T cell receptor beta chains from a single sample sequenced in a study of vaccination and CD4 T cells after COVID-19 (dated by TCRdb to between 2020 and 2023). For these TCRs, the target antigens are not known. The treatment or condition label, read with the paper, signifies: approximately 10-day PBMC culture with coronavirus spike peptide pools or control peptides (ViraFEST assay). Library creation used PCR. Sequencing relied on an Illumina iSeq 100. DNA from cultured CD4+ T cells underwent TCR sequencing with the Oncomine TCR Beta short-read assay at the Johns Hopkins FTIC core. TCRdb reran the public reads through fastp at Q25 and MiXCR, keeping productive beta chains. Every distinct CDR3 protein forms one entry, paired with its most common genes and DNA. The sample table records nearly 2,000 distinct CDR3 sequences; about 72% of these occur just once. The ten largest clonotypes hold around half of the sample.

Here the sequenced sample was CD4+ T cells from blood, cultured in vitro, taken after SARS-CoV-2 vaccination. These receptors originate from a human donor who had recovered from COVID-19.

V is TRBV19 and J is TRBJ1-2; tentatively, D is TRBD1 (5 bases). Germline V gene lookup returns CDR1 LNHDA and CDR2 SQIVND (reference sequence). Trimming shortened V by 3 bases and J by 4 bases, and 12 bases separated the two germline ends. The CDR3 covers 14 residues. The CDR3 loop reads CASSIGHPFYGYTF. Here the CDR3 DNA reads TGTGCCAGTAGTATCGGACATCCGTTCTATGGCTACACCTTC.

The genes are TRBV11-1 and TRBJ2-1, with 8 bases that match TRBD1. This CDR3 has 13 amino acids. V dropped 3 bases and J dropped 14; count of bases not matched to a gene: 9. Germline values: CDR1 SGHAT, CDR2 FQDESV (reference sequence). CDR3 loop: CASSFSGTGREFF. The CDR3 bases are TGTGCCAGCAGCTTCTCAGGGACAGGAAGAGAGTTCTTC.

Only a few counts were recorded for this clonotype. The genes are TRBV7-3 and TRBJ1-2, with TRBD1 as a possible D gene (6 bases). The CDR3 totals 14 residues. V shed 5 bases and J shed 4 bases, with 14 bases lying between them. CDR1 and CDR2 (germline): SGHTA, FQGTGA. CDR3 residues: CASSGTGQTYGYTF. DNA of the CDR3: TGTGCCAGCAGCGGTACCGGACAGACCTATGGCTACACCTTC.

The chain has TRBV24-1 and TRBJ2-1; 10 bases agree with TRBD1. Germline-derived CDR1 and CDR2 are KGHDR and SFDVKD. CDR3 size: 18 residues. V gave up 3 bases and J gave up 3 bases; unmatched junction bases: 10. The CDR3 protein is CATSDPRVGDRGYNEQFF. Here the CDR3 DNA reads TGTGCCACCAGTGATCCCCGTGTCGGGGACAGGGGCTACAATGAGCAGTTCTTC.

V is TRBV7-9 and J is TRBJ2-5, with TRBD1 identical over 9 bases. Germline-derived CDR1 and CDR2 are SEHNR and FQNEAQ (reference sequence). V was clipped by 4 bases and J by 4 bases; unmatched bases: 4. The CDR3 is made up of 14 amino acids. CDR3 loop: CASSSRTGAETQYF. For the CDR3, the DNA is TGTGCCAGCAGCTCAAGGACAGGGGCAGAGACCCAGTACTTC.

The J gene is TRBJ1-2, the V gene TRBV7-9, with D possibly matching TRBD1 (6 bases). V lost 3 bases and J 7 bases, leaving 9 bases between the germline ends. The CDR3 extends over 12 amino acids. Germline assignment: CDR1 SEHNR and CDR2 FQNEAQ (reference sequence). The CDR3 sequence: CASSFSRGGYTF. CDR3 nucleotide sequence: TGTGCCAGCAGCTTCTCCAGGGGTGGCTACACCTTC.

The chain couples TRBV6-1 to TRBJ2-7; D tentatively reads TRBD1 or TRBD2 (5 bases each). Trimming left V 8 bases short and J 2 bases short, with 10 bases between. The germline CDR1 and CDR2 sequences are MNHNS and SASEGT. CDR3 size: 12 residues. CDR3 nucleotides: TGTGCCAGCGGACGGGGCCCCTACGAGCAGTACTTC. The encoded protein is CASGRGPYEQYF.

The chain is built from TRBV19 and TRBJ2-5; possibly TRBD2 for D (6 bases). V lost 3 bases and J lost 5, with 19 bases in between. This CDR3 has 16 residues. Germline CDR1 is LNHDA and CDR2 is SQIVND (reference sequence). DNA of the CDR3: TGTGCCAGTAGTATGAGTGGGCGGGGCGCCGGGGAGACCCAGTACTTC. Translation gives CASSMSGRGAGETQYF.

This rearrangement joins TRBV6-1 to TRBJ2-1; no firm D call. The CDR3 runs 15 residues. Trimming cost V 5 bases and J 0 bases, with 11 bases left between them. Looked up from germline, CDR1 is MNHNS and CDR2 is SASEGT. CDR3 amino acids: CASSLYPSSYNEQFF. The CDR3 region has the DNA TGTGCCAGCAGTCTCTATCCAAGCTCCTACAATGAGCAGTTCTTC.

The chain joins TRBV11-2 to TRBJ1-2; D gene ambiguous. Per the germline V gene, CDR1 is SGHAT and CDR2 is FQNNGV. The CDR3 is 14 residues long. V was shortened by 0 bases and J by 4 bases, with 9 bases between the two germline ends. The CDR3 is CASSLDMAVYGYTF. In DNA, the CDR3 is TGTGCCAGCAGCTTAGATATGGCGGTCTATGGCTACACCTTC.

The chain carries TRBV28 and TRBJ1-1; 8 bases map to TRBD1. This CDR3 is 16 amino acids long. Per germline, CDR1 MDHEN and CDR2 SYDVKM. Losses at the gene ends were 2 bases for V and 2 bases for J; bases not matched to a gene: 7. The CDR3 sequence is CASSLRVRGRNTEAFF. Here the CDR3 DNA reads TGTGCCAGCAGTTTAAGAGTCAGGGGGCGAAACACTGAAGCTTTCTTT.